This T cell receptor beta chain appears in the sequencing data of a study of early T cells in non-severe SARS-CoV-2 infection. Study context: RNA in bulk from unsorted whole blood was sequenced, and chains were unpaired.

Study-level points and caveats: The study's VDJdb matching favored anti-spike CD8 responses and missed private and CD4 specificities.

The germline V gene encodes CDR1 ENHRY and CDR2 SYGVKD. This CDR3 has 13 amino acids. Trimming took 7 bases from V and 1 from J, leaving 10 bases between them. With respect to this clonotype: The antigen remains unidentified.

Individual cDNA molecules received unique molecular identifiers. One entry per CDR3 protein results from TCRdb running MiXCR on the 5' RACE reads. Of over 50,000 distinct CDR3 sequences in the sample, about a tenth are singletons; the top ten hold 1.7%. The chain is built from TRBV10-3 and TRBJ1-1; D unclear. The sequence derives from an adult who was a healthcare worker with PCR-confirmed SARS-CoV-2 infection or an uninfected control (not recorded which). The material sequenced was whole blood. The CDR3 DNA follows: TGTGCCATCACGGGAACAGCGAACACTGAAGCTTTCTTT. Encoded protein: CAITGTANTEAFF.